A single sample gave rise to the 16 T cell receptor beta chains below, sequenced in a study of memory CD4+ T cells and cytomegalovirus serostatus (dated 2019 in TCRdb). A FACSAria II was used to sort memory CD4+ T cells, defined as single viable CD3+CD4+CD8-CD45RO+ cells. The library was generated by the immunoSEQ multiplex PCR assay. TCRdb took over this immuneACCESS table, retaining in-frame rearrangements with V and J assigned. Such tables are incomplete; in checked studies, under half of the missing clones stem from an unresolved V gene, and the remainder is unexplained. For this sample the table gives over 60,000 clones, of which 75% to 80% were detected only once. The leading ten clones occupy around 0.81% of the sample. Sequenced input: memory CD4+ T cells from blood. Receptors originate from an adult in good health and CMV-seronegative.

This clone occurred a few times. The chain recombines TRBV7-8 with TRBJ1-1; a weak D match, TRBD1 (6 bases). V lost 3 bases and J lost 7, with 12 bases in between. This CDR3 has 13 residues. Germline values: CDR1 SGHVS, CDR2 FQNEAQ. The CDR3 loop reads CASSFGRGDEAFF. Written as DNA, the CDR3 is TGTGCCAGCAGCTTCGGCAGGGGTGATGAAGCTTTCTTT. The variable domain in full, completed from reference TRBV7-8 and TRBJ1-1, reads GAGVSQSPRYKVAKRGQDVALRCDPISGHVSLFWYQQALGQGPEFLTYFQNEAQLDKSGLPSDRFFAERPEGSVSTLKIQRTQQEDSAVYLCASSFGRGDEAFFGQGTRLTVV.

This chain uses TRBV19 with TRBJ1-5; weak D call: TRBD1 (5 bases). The CDR3 runs to 19 residues. The V and J ends lost 1 base and 2 bases respectively, with 21 bases between them. Germline V gene data show CDR1 as LNHDA and CDR2 as SQIVND (reference sequence). The CDR3 here is CASSIVTGRGARGNQPQHF. The CDR3 DNA follows: TGTGCCAGTAGTATAGTAACTGGGCGGGGCGCAAGGGGCAATCAGCCCCAGCATTTT.

The chain couples TRBV6-5 to TRBJ1-3, with 10 bases fitting TRBD1. CDR3 size: 15 residues. The J segment lost 0 bases and the V segment lost 6 bases, leaving 2 bases of the junction unmatched. The V gene's germline CDR1 is MNHEY and CDR2 SVGAGI. The CDR3 region has the DNA TGTGCCAGCAGGACAGGGGGCGGCTCTGGAAACACCATATATTTT. Translating gives CASRTGGGSGNTIYF.

This chain uses TRBV18 with TRBJ1-5; D possibly corresponds to TRBD1 (6 bases). Deletions cut 3 bases from V and 8 bases from J, with 14 bases between. The germline gives CDR1 KGHSH, CDR2 LQKENI. The CDR3 is 14 amino acids. CDR3 region: CASSPTGRLEPQHF. CDR3 sequence (DNA): TGTGCCAGCTCACCCACAGGGAGGTTGGAGCCCCAGCATTTT.

DNA of the CDR3: TGTGCCCGCCCTGCGGGGTACTCCTACGAGCAGTACTTC. Residues: CARPAGYSYEQYF. The rearrangement joins TRBV19 to TRBJ2-7; D is perhaps TRBD2 (6 bases). Germline CDR1 reads LNHDA; CDR2 reads SQIVND (reference sequence). The length of the CDR3 is 13 residues. V was cut by 11 bases and J by 0 bases, with 14 bases left in between. The full variable domain, in which reference TRBV19 and TRBJ2-7 provide the parts outside the CDR3, is DGGITQSPKYLFRKEGQNVTLSCEQNLNHDAMYWYRQDPGQGLRLIYYSQIVNDFQKGDIAEGYSVSREKKESFPLTVTSAQKNPTAFYLCARPAGYSYEQYFGPGTRLTVT.

This chain joins TRBV7-9 and TRBJ2-7; 8 nucleotides align to TRBD2. V gave up 2 bases and J gave up 3 bases; unmatched junction bases: 3. This CDR3 region has 14 residues. The germline V gene has CDR1 SEHNR and CDR2 FQNEAQ (reference sequence). Written as DNA, the CDR3 is TGTGCCAGCAGCTTAATGCTAGCGGGCTACGAGCAGTACTTC. Residues: CASSLMLAGYEQYF.

V gene TRBV6-4 combines with J gene TRBJ2-1; 8 positions agree with TRBD2. The CDR3 is 15 residues long. Germline V gene data show CDR1 as MRHNA and CDR2 as SNTAGT. The V segment lost 6 bases and the J segment 0 bases; nucleotides outside the gene matches: 4. The CDR3 bases are TGTGCCAGCAGCCGCAGCGGGAGCTCCTACAATGAGCAGTTCTTC. Translated: CASSRSGSSYNEQFF.

Only one count was recorded for this clone. The rearrangement uses TRBV28 and TRBJ2-7; a weak D match, TRBD2 (6 bases). Trimming cost V 6 bases and J 5 bases, with 11 bases left between them. Germline-derived CDR1 and CDR2 are MDHEN and SYDVKM. This CDR3 comprises 12 residues. Here the CDR3 reads CASRATSNEQYF. The CDR3 nucleotides read TGTGCCAGCAGGGCGACTAGTAACGAGCAGTACTTC.

This sequence joins TRBV18 and TRBJ2-3; D is uncertain. Trimming removed 3 bases at V and 5 bases at J, with 9 bases between. The CDR3 length is 13 residues. CDR1 KGHSH and CDR2 LQKENI come from the germline V gene. CDR3 sequence: CASSPPSVDTQYF. DNA of the CDR3: TGTGCCAGCTCACCTCCGTCAGTAGATACGCAGTATTTT.

This clone showed up just once. The rearrangement links TRBV27 to TRBJ2-7; TRBD1 aligns across 9 bases. V lost 10 bases to trimming and J lost 3 bases; unmatched junction nucleotides: 13. The CDR3 has 15 amino acids. Germline V CDR1 and CDR2: MNHEY, SMNVEV (reference sequence). The CDR3 loop is CATGGFGTGRYEQYF. The DNA of the CDR3 is TGTGCCACAGGTGGATTCGGGACAGGGCGCTACGAGCAGTACTTC.

This clone has only a few counts. This chain uses TRBV28 with TRBJ2-7; 8 nucleotides align to TRBD2. V trimming: 10 bases; J trimming: 0 bases; junction bases outside the gene matches: 8. Germline V gene sequence: CDR1 MDHEN, CDR2 SYDVKM. The CDR3 length is 14 residues. CDR3 sequence: CATFVSGSSYEQYF. For the CDR3, the DNA is TGTGCCACCTTCGTAAGCGGGAGCTCCTACGAGCAGTACTTC.

The V and J genes are TRBV6-5 and TRBJ2-2; a possible D gene is TRBD2 (7 bases). Trimming left V 4 bases short and J 5 bases short, with 17 bases between. This CDR3 contains 16 residues. The germline V gene has CDR1 MNHEY and CDR2 SVGAGI. The CDR3 DNA follows: TGTGCCAGCAGTTCCCGAGCGGGAAGGGGGACCGGGGAGCTGTTTTTT. Protein: CASSSRAGRGTGELFF.

The chain carries TRBV9 and TRBJ1-2; 7 positions match TRBD1. Trimming cost V 4 bases and J 3 bases; bases outside gene matches: 9. The CDR3 runs 15 residues. CDR1 is SGDLS, CDR2 YYNGEE, per germline. Written as DNA, the CDR3 is TGTGCCAGCAGCCCTGGGGACAGAGCCTACTATGGCTACACCTTC. Its translation is CASSPGDRAYYGYTF.

The J gene is TRBJ1-1, the V gene TRBV30, with D possibly being TRBD1 (6 bases). Trimming shortened V by 2 bases and J by 10 bases, and 17 bases separated the two germline ends. The CDR3 totals 13 residues. CDR1 is GTSNPN, CDR2 SVGIG, per germline (reference sequence). In DNA form, the CDR3 reads TGTGCCTGGAGTCGAGGGGGAAAAGGGGGAGCTTTCTTT. Amino acid sequence: CAWSRGGKGGAFF.

This clone was seen a few times. The chain uses TRBV2 and TRBJ1-5, with unresolved D. This CDR3 has 13 amino acids. Trimming removed 5 bases from V and 7 bases from J, with 12 bases in between. Germline CDR1 reads SNHLY; CDR2 reads FYNNEI. The CDR3 DNA reads TGTGCCAGCAGTCGGGGAAATCGGCAGCCCCAGCATTTT. As protein: CASSRGNRQPQHF.

CDR3: CASSSLWAEETQYF. Here the CDR3 DNA reads TGCGCCAGCAGCTCCCTATGGGCCGAAGAGACCCAGTACTTC. The J gene is TRBJ2-5, the V gene TRBV5-1; D ambiguous. CDR1 and CDR2 from the germline V gene are SGHRS and YFSETQ. V dropped 3 bases and J dropped 3 bases, with 12 bases sitting between them. CDR3 size: 14 residues.